This TCR beta chain was sequenced in a study of blood T cells in healthy people across ages. Study results and limitations: Using unsorted PBMCs precluded a conclusive naive versus antigen-experienced comparison.

This CDR3 is 13 amino acids long. The germline CDR1 and CDR2 sequences are SEHNR and FQNEAQ (reference sequence). The V segment lost 4 bases and the J segment 6 bases; nucleotides outside the gene matches: 3. About this clonotype itself: Its antigen remains unknown.

The use of a sample-barcoded 5' primer and a J-beta primer mix characterized a second PCR of about 7 to 12 cycles. TCRdb reprocessed the 5' RACE reads via MiXCR and lists one record per CDR3 protein. The sample includes over a million distinct CDR3 sequences, 42% of them seen just once. The genes are TRBV7-9 and TRBJ1-1; 9 bases are shared with TRBD1. The TCR was taken from a woman in her late teens or twenties in good health. Sequencing input: blood. The CDR3 protein is CASSSGTGSEAFF. CDR3 nucleotides: TGTGCCAGCAGCTCCGGGACAGGGTCTGAAGCTTTCTTT.